The clone carrying this TCR beta chain was counted at least ten times. The data are from a study of T cells in Graves' hyperthyroidism and ophthalmopathy. CDR1 is MDHEN, CDR2 SYDVKM, per germline. With V trimmed by 6 bases and J by 3 bases, 10 bases remained unmatched. This CDR3 spans 15 amino acids. At least 3 on the Clinical Activity Score was recorded for ophthalmopathy patients, who also had NOSPECS grade at least 4 and duration under 3 months. Amplified TCR beta CDR3 regions derived from RNA transcripts. The HTBI primer set drove a first-round RT-PCR of the TCR CDR3. TCRdb fed the multiplex PCR reads into MiXCR, producing one record per CDR3 protein. Here the sample spans about 640,000 distinct CDR3 sequences, less than 25% being singletons.

The sample taken for sequencing was blood. The rearrangement links TRBV28 to TRBJ2-7; 8 bases match TRBD2. The TCR was taken from a man aged 25 to 40 with Graves' ophthalmopathy. The CDR3 sequence: CASSASGRELYEQYF. The DNA of the CDR3 is TGTGCCAGCAGCGCCTCCGGGAGGGAGCTCTACGAGCAGTACTTC.